These 32 T cell receptor beta chains share one sample of origin, sequenced in a study of beta chain features in type 1 diabetes. Reverse transcription of all isolated RNA meant that expressed TCRB transcripts were sequenced. Libraries were prepared by immunoSEQ multiplex PCR; TCRdb keeps only in-frame clonotypes and omits some of them. Of approximately 400,000 clones detected, approximately 16% appear once; the ten largest clones hold around 0.02%. Sample: naive CD4+ T cells from blood. These receptors all come from a woman in her late teens or twenties in good health.

The genes are TRBV27 and TRBJ2-7; 8 bases are a match to TRBD1. J gave up 1 base and V 4 bases, and 6 bases lay outside the gene matches. CDR3 length equals 15 residues. CDR1 and CDR2 from the germline V gene are MNHEY and SMNVEV (reference sequence). The chain's CDR3 is CASSSFGTGSYEQYF. The CDR3 coding sequence is TGTGCCAGCAGTTCTTTCGGGACAGGTTCCTACGAGCAGTACTTC.

The genes are TRBV30 and TRBJ2-5, with D unclear. The CDR3 consists of 12 residues. CDR1 and CDR2 (germline): GTSNPN, SVGIG (reference sequence). V was shortened by 5 bases and J by 6 bases, with 13 bases between the two germline ends. For the CDR3, the DNA is TGTGCCTGGGACATAGTTGGGCAGACCCAGTACTTC. Encoded protein: CAWDIVGQTQYF.

The chain uses TRBV11-2 and TRBJ2-5, with TRBD1 as a possible D gene (6 bases). Between the trimmed V and J ends, which lost 5 bases and 3 bases, there was a span of 13 bases. The V gene's germline CDR1 is SGHAT and CDR2 FQNNGV. The CDR3 sequence is 14 residues long. Here the CDR3 DNA reads TGTGCCAGCAGCCCGGGACACACTAAAGAGACCCAGTACTTC. Amino acids: CASSPGHTKETQYF.

Notes on this clone: Different DNA sequences within this sample yield the same CDR3. This chain connects TRBV5-1 to TRBJ2-1, with TRBD2 matching over 11 bases. V lost 2 bases, J lost 0 bases, and 1 base stayed unmatched. Looked up from germline, CDR1 is SGHRS and CDR2 is YFSETQ. The CDR3 length is 16 residues. As DNA, the CDR3 is TGCGCCAGCAGCTTTACTAGCGGGAGCTCCTACAATGAGCAGTTCTTC. Translating gives CASSFTSGSSYNEQFF.

This clone was seen a handful of times. This chain links TRBV28 with TRBJ2-7; D possibly corresponds to TRBD1 (6 bases). V was shortened by 6 bases and J by 2 bases, with 14 bases between the two germline ends. Germline loops: CDR1 MDHEN, CDR2 SYDVKM. This CDR3 spans 14 amino acids. The CDR3 reads CASRSWTVAYEQYF. The CDR3 DNA sequence: TGTGCCAGCAGATCTTGGACAGTAGCCTACGAGCAGTACTTC.

This clone was observed a few times. The chain combines TRBV7-9 with TRBJ2-5, with D possibly being TRBD2 (6 bases). The CDR3 loop spans 16 amino acids. Trimming stripped 5 bases from V and 1 base from J, with 17 bases between. Per the germline V gene, CDR1 is SEHNR and CDR2 is FQNEAQ (reference sequence). CDR3 loop: CASSPRRGGPQETQYF. DNA of the CDR3: TGTGCCAGCAGCCCCCGACGCGGAGGGCCCCAAGAGACCCAGTACTTC.

This rearrangement joins TRBV11-1 to TRBJ2-2, with D tentatively TRBD2 (6 bases). Between the trimmed V and J ends, which lost 1 base and 6 bases, there was a span of 18 bases. Germline V gene sequence: CDR1 SGHAT, CDR2 FQDESV (reference sequence). The CDR3 is made up of 17 amino acids. The CDR3 protein is CASSLGGTSIKAGELFF. Written as DNA, the CDR3 is TGTGCCAGCAGCTTAGGTGGTACTAGCATAAAGGCCGGGGAGCTGTTTTTT.

This clone appeared a few times. The chain links TRBV18 to TRBJ1-1, with a tentative D call TRBD1 (5 bases). Germline loops: CDR1 KGHSH, CDR2 LQKENI. V was clipped by 3 bases and J by 9 bases, with 23 bases between them. The CDR3 runs 16 residues. CDR3 loop: CASSPEARTLGGKAFF. In nucleotides, the CDR3 is TGTGCCAGCTCACCGGAAGCTCGGACCCTGGGGGGGAAAGCTTTCTTT. The full variable domain, completed using reference TRBV18 and TRBJ1-1, is NAGVMQNPRHLVRRRGQEARLRCSPMKGHSHVYWYRQLPEEGLKFMVYLQKENIIDESGMPKERFSAEFPKEGPSILRIQQVVRGDSAAYFCASSPEARTLGGKAFFGQGTRLTVV.

A word on this clone: The sample has other DNA sequences that encode this CDR3 too. The gene calls are TRBV28 and TRBJ2-3, with TRBD1 matching 9 bases. The germline gives CDR1 MDHEN, CDR2 SYDVKM. The V segment lost 2 bases and the J segment 1 base; nucleotides outside the gene matches: 1. The CDR3 is made up of 15 amino acids. In DNA form, the CDR3 reads TGTGCCAGCAGTTTAACAGGGGGCGGCACAGATACGCAGTATTTT. As protein: CASSLTGGGTDTQYF. Together with reference TRBV28 and TRBJ2-3, the CDR3 gives the full variable domain: DVKVTQSSRYLVKRTGEKVFLECVQDMDHENMFWYRQDPGLGLRLIYFSYDVKMKEKGDIPEGYSVSREKKERFSLILESASTNQTSMYLCASSLTGGGTDTQYFGPGTRLTVL.

The V call is TRBV7-9, the J call TRBJ2-2; 7 bases map to TRBD1. Germline CDR1 and CDR2: SEHNR and FQNEAQ (reference sequence). V gave up 1 base and J gave up 6 bases; unmatched junction bases: 2. The CDR3 covers 14 residues. As DNA, the CDR3 is TGTGCCAGCAGCTTAGATCAGGGGGCCGGGGAGCTGTTTTTT. As protein: CASSLDQGAGELFF.

This clone was recorded a few times. The V call is TRBV12-5, the J call TRBJ1-5; possible D gene TRBD1, 6 bases. Trimming removed 4 bases at V and 3 bases at J, with 10 bases between. Germline CDR1 LGHNT, CDR2 FRNRAP. There are 14 residues in the CDR3. CDR3 sequence: CASGSGQPNQPQHF. CDR3 bases: TGTGCTAGTGGTTCAGGACAGCCCAATCAGCCCCAGCATTTT.

This clone was observed a handful of times. The rearrangement joins TRBV5-1 to TRBJ2-7; 7 bases are a match to TRBD1. J gave up 5 bases and V 3 bases, and 8 bases lay outside the gene matches. The CDR3 has 14 residues. CDR1 SGHRS and CDR2 YFSETQ come from the germline V gene. This chain's CDR3 is CASSSDRQGDEQYF. DNA for the CDR3: TGCGCCAGCAGCTCGGACAGGCAGGGTGACGAGCAGTACTTC.

This clone was counted between two and nine times. Other nucleotide sequences from this sample produce the same CDR3. This chain joins TRBV5-1 and TRBJ2-2; 8 nucleotides align to TRBD2. The CDR3 sequence is 14 residues long. Germline V gives CDR1 SGHRS, CDR2 YFSETQ. V lost 4 bases to trimming and J lost 4 bases; unmatched junction nucleotides: 3. The CDR3 reads CASSLGLATGELFF. CDR3 coding DNA: TGCGCCAGCAGCCTCGGACTAGCCACCGGGGAGCTGTTTTTT.

This clone was observed a few times. V is TRBV6-5 and J is TRBJ1-3; 8 nucleotides line up with TRBD1. Germline lookup yields CDR1 MNHEY and CDR2 SVGAGI. The CDR3 is made up of 15 amino acids. V lost 5 bases to trimming and J lost 0 bases; unmatched junction nucleotides: 3. CDR3 sequence: CASSRDRNSGNTIYF. The DNA for the CDR3 is TGTGCCAGCAGTCGGGACAGGAACTCTGGAAACACCATATATTTT.

Only a few counts were recorded for this clone. This rearrangement joins TRBV5-1 to TRBJ2-1; the D gene is possibly TRBD1 (7 bases). The ends were cut back, 3 bases at V and 3 bases at J, with 13 bases in the middle. This CDR3 has 15 residues. The germline V gene has CDR1 SGHRS and CDR2 YFSETQ. CDR3 residues: CASSSRQGGYNEQFF. The CDR3 region has the DNA TGCGCCAGCAGCTCACGACAGGGAGGCTACAATGAGCAGTTCTTC.

The chain is built from TRBV7-3 and TRBJ1-1, with D perhaps matching TRBD1 (6 bases). CDR3 length: 19 amino acids. Germline V gene data show CDR1 as SGHTA and CDR2 as FQGTGA. V lost 1 base and J 0 bases, leaving 21 bases between the germline ends. The CDR3 loop reads CASSLRALGTRTLNTEAFF. CDR3 bases: TGTGCCAGCAGCTTAAGGGCATTAGGGACACGCACTCTGAACACTGAAGCTTTCTTT. The full variable domain, completed using reference TRBV7-3 and TRBJ1-1, is GAGVSQTPSNKVTEKGKYVELRCDPISGHTALYWYRQSLGQGPEFLIYFQGTGAADDSGLPNDRFFAVRPEGSVSTLKIQRTERGDSAVYLCASSLRALGTRTLNTEAFFGQGTRLTVV.

In its sample, this clone was seen a few times. CDR3 amino acids: CASTHGKTVYEQYF. CDR3 sequence (DNA): TGCGCCAGCACCCACGGGAAGACGGTCTACGAGCAGTACTTC. The V call is TRBV5-1, the J call TRBJ2-7, with a possible D match to TRBD2 (5 bases). Germline assignment: CDR1 SGHRS and CDR2 YFSETQ. Trimming cost V 6 bases and J 3 bases, with 16 bases left between them. The CDR3 sequence is 14 residues long. The variable domain in full, with the rest retrieved from reference TRBV5-1 and TRBJ2-7, is KAGVTQTPRYLIKTRGQQVTLSCSPISGHRSVSWYQQTPGQGLQFLFEYFSETQRNKGNFPGRFSGRQFSNSRSEMNVSTLELGDSALYLCASTHGKTVYEQYFGPGTRLTVT.

This clone was recorded a few times. At the DNA level, this CDR3 is encoded by other sequences in the same sample as well. The chain employs TRBV5-4 and TRBJ2-2, with 9 positions matching TRBD1. Germline CDR1 reads SGHNT; CDR2 reads YYREEE (reference sequence). The CDR3 spans 15 residues. V dropped 3 bases and J dropped 2; count of bases not matched to a gene: 2. The CDR3, as DNA: TGTGCCAGCAGCTGGGGACAGGGTAACACCGGGGAGCTGTTTTTT. Its translation is CASSWGQGNTGELFF.

This chain links TRBV20-1 with TRBJ1-5; no definite D call. CDR1 DFQATT and CDR2 SNEGSKA come from the germline V gene (reference sequence). Trimming pared 3 bases from V and 5 bases from J, leaving 5 bases between. The CDR3 length is 11 residues. CDR3 amino acids: CSASYHQPQHF. Written as DNA, the CDR3 is TGCAGTGCTAGCTATCATCAGCCCCAGCATTTT.

This clone was detected only once. The chain links TRBV5-6 to TRBJ1-2; no clear D. CDR3 length: 16 residues. Trimming stripped 0 bases from V and 4 bases from J, with 16 bases between. The germline V gene has CDR1 SGHDT and CDR2 YYEEEE. In nucleotides, the CDR3 is TGTGCCAGCAGCTTGGCCGAAGCGAGGGCGTCCTATGGCTACACCTTC. It codes for CASSLAEARASYGYTF. Full variable domain (rest looked up from reference TRBV5-6 and TRBJ1-2): DAGVTQSPTHLIKTRGQQVTLRCSPKSGHDTVSWYQQALGQGPQFIFQYYEEEERQRGNFPDRFSGHQFPNYSSELNVNALLLGDSALYLCASSLAEARASYGYTFGSGTRLTVV.

The table lists this clone with a few counts. V gene TRBV4-3 combines with J gene TRBJ1-1; no firm D call. V lost 0 bases to trimming and J lost 2 bases, with 4 bases between them. CDR3 length: 13 amino acids. Germline V gene data show CDR1 as LGHNA and CDR2 as YSLEER. In DNA, the CDR3 is TGCGCCAGCAGCCAAGATCCTAACACTGAAGCTTTCTTT. It is translated as CASSQDPNTEAFF.

The CDR3 DNA follows: TGTGCCACCAGCAGAGAAGGGGTCACAGATACGCAGTATTTT. It translates to CATSREGVTDTQYF. The chain carries TRBV15 and TRBJ2-3, with D tentatively TRBD1 (5 bases). The CDR3 has 14 amino acids. Trimming removed 0 bases at V and 2 bases at J, with 6 bases between. Germline values: CDR1 LNHNV, CDR2 YYDKDF (reference sequence).

This chain links TRBV19 with TRBJ1-2, with a possible D match to TRBD1 (5 bases). There are 13 residues in the CDR3. V shed 0 bases and J shed 7 bases, with 9 bases lying between them. Germline CDR1 reads LNHDA; CDR2 reads SQIVND (reference sequence). DNA of the CDR3: TGTGCCAGTAGTATAGAGGGCAGGGCTGGCTACACCTTC. Its translation: CASSIEGRAGYTF.

This clone has just a few counts. The V call is TRBV2, the J call TRBJ2-1; the match to TRBD2 covers 9 bases. Germline assignment: CDR1 SNHLY and CDR2 FYNNEI. The J segment lost 7 bases and the V segment lost 2 bases, leaving 3 bases of the junction unmatched. This CDR3 spans 14 amino acids. CDR3 sequence (DNA): TGTGCCAGCAGTGAACGCGGGAGGGGGAATGAGCAGTTCTTC. Protein sequence: CASSERGRGNEQFF.

This clone was detected a few times. V gene TRBV11-2 combines with J gene TRBJ2-6; possible D gene TRBD1, 6 bases. Trimming removed 5 bases from V and 4 bases from J, with 12 bases in between. CDR3 length: 15 residues. Germline V gene data show CDR1 as SGHAT and CDR2 as FQNNGV. The CDR3 loop is CASSEWTVGANVLTF. The CDR3 coding sequence is TGTGCCAGCAGCGAATGGACAGTCGGGGCCAACGTCCTGACTTTC.

This clone showed up just once. The chain joins TRBV9 to TRBJ2-3, with 15 bases aligning to TRBD2. This CDR3 spans 16 amino acids. Germline CDR1 is SGDLS and CDR2 is YYNGEE. Trimming at V came to 4 bases and at J to 5 bases, leaving 5 bases not matched to a gene. CDR3 sequence: CASSLGLAGGLDTQYF. The CDR3 DNA reads as TGTGCCAGCAGCCTTGGACTAGCGGGAGGGTTAGATACGCAGTATTTT.

This clone was observed a few times. The chain combines TRBV7-6 with TRBJ2-1, with a tentative D call TRBD1 (6 bases). The germline V gene has CDR1 SGHVS and CDR2 FNYEAQ. Trimming left V 4 bases short and J 7 bases short, with 14 bases between. This CDR3 region has 14 residues. The DNA of the CDR3 is TGTGCCAGCAGCTCAGGGACACCGACGAATGAGCAGTTCTTC. Encoded protein: CASSSGTPTNEQFF.

This chain links TRBV18 with TRBJ2-7; 10 positions agree with TRBD1. V lost 0 bases to trimming and J lost 5 bases; unmatched junction nucleotides: 7. CDR3 size: 16 residues. Looked up from germline, CDR1 is KGHSH and CDR2 is LQKENI. The CDR3: CASSPPGQGFNNEQYF. In nucleotides, the CDR3 is TGTGCCAGCTCACCACCGGGACAGGGGTTCAACAACGAGCAGTACTTC.

This clone has a handful of counts. V gene TRBV11-2 combines with J gene TRBJ1-2, with D maybe TRBD1 (6 bases). Germline CDR1 is SGHAT and CDR2 is FQNNGV. V was clipped by 1 base and J by 8 bases, with 8 bases between them. The CDR3 totals 12 residues. Here the CDR3 DNA reads TGTGCCAGCAGCTTAGCACAGGGCGGCTACACCTTC. Amino acids: CASSLAQGGYTF.

This chain uses TRBV6-5 with TRBJ2-2; D perhaps matches TRBD1 (5 bases). The CDR3 loop spans 13 amino acids. Germline lookup yields CDR1 MNHEY and CDR2 SVGAGI. V was cut by 5 bases and J by 5 bases, with 9 bases left in between. CDR3 sequence reads: CASSQSGTGELFF. CDR3 DNA sequence: TGTGCCAGCAGTCAATCAGGGACCGGGGAGCTGTTTTTT.

The chain is built from TRBV7-2 and TRBJ2-7, with TRBD2 as a possible D gene (6 bases). The germline gives CDR1 SGHTA, CDR2 FQGNSA. Trimming removed 5 bases at V and 3 bases at J, with 17 bases between. The CDR3 totals 15 residues. The CDR3 spells CASSPGTPPGYEQYF. As DNA, the CDR3 is TGTGCCAGCAGCCCAGGGACTCCTCCGGGCTACGAGCAGTACTTC.

The chain recombines TRBV9 with TRBJ2-7; TRBD1 matches at 11 bases. V was pared by 4 bases and J by 2 bases, with 5 bases of the junction left unmatched. The CDR3 is 15 amino acids. Per germline, CDR1 SGDLS and CDR2 YYNGEE. The CDR3 reads CASSPGTGGTYEQYF. The CDR3 DNA is TGTGCCAGCAGCCCTGGGACAGGGGGAACCTACGAGCAGTACTTC.